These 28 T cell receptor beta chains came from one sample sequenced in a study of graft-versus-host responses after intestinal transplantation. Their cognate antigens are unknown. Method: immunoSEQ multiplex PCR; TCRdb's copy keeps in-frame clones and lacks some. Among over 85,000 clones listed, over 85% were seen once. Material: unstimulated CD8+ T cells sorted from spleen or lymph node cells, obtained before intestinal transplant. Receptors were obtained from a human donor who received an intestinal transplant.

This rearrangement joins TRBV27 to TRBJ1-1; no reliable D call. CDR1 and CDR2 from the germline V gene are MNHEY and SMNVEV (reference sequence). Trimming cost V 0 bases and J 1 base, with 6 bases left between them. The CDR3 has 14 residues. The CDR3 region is CASSLSDWNTEAFF. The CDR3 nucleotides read TGTGCCAGCAGTTTATCCGACTGGAACACTGAAGCTTTCTTT.

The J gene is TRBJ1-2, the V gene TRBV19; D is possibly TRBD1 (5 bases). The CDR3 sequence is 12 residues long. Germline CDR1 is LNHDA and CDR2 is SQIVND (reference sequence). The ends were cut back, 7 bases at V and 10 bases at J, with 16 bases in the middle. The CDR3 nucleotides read TGTGCCAGTACGAACTCAGGGACCGTCTACACCTTC. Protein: CASTNSGTVYTF.

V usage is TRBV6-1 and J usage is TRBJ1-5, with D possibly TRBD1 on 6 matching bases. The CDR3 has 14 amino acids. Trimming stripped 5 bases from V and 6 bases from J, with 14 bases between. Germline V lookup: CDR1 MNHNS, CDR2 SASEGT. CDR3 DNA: TGTGCCAGCAGTATCGCACAGGGTCGTCAGCCCCAGCATTTT. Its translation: CASSIAQGRQPQHF.

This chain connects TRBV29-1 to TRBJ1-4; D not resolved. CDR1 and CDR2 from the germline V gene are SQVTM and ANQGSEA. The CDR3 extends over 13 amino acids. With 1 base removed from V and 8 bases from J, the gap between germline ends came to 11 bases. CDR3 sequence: CSVEVLMGEKLFF. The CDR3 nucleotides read TGCAGCGTTGAAGTCCTAATGGGGGAAAAACTGTTTTTT.

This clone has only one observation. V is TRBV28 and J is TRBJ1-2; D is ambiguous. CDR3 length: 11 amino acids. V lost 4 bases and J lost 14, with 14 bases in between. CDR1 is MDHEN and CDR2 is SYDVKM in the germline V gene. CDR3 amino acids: CASSSLLGRTF. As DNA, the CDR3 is TGTGCCAGCAGTTCCCTGCTTGGGCGTACCTTC.

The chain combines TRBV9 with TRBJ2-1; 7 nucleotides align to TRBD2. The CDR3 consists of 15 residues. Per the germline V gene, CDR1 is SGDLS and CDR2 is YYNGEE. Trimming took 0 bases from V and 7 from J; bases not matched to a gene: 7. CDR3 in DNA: TGTGCCAGCAGCGTAGGGGGGAGGGCGGCTAATGAGCAGTTCTTC. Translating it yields CASSVGGRAANEQFF.

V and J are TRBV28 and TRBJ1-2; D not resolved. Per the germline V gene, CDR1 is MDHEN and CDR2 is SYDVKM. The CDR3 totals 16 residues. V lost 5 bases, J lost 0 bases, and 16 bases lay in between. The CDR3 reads CASSPHGVNSNYGYTF. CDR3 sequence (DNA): TGTGCCAGCAGTCCCCATGGGGTCAATTCTAACTATGGCTACACCTTC.

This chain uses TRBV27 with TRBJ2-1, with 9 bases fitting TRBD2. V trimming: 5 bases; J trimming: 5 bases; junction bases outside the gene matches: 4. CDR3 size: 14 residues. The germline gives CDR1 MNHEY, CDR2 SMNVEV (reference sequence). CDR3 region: CASSPRLADNEQFF. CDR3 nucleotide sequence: TGTGCCAGCAGTCCCAGACTAGCGGACAATGAGCAGTTCTTC.

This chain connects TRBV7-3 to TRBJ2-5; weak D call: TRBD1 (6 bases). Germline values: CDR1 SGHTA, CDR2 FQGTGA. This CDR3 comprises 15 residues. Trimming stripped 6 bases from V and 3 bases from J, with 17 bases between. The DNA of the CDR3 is TGTGCCAGCAGTAAAACAGGGTTGGGGGAAGAGACCCAGTACTTC. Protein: CASSKTGLGEETQYF.

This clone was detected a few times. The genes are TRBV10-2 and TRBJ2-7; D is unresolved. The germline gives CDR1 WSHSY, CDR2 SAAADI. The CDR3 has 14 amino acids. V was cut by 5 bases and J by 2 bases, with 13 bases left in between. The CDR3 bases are TGCGCCAGCAGTCCGGGCCCCAGGCCCTACGAGCAGTACTTC. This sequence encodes CASSPGPRPYEQYF.

This CDR3 is CATDTSDSGVGGSYEQYF. DNA for the CDR3: TGTGCCACCGATACCTCGGATAGCGGGGTTGGAGGGTCCTACGAGCAGTACTTC. The chain joins TRBV28 to TRBJ2-7, with TRBD2 matching 8 bases. Germline CDR1 and CDR2: MDHEN and SYDVKM. Trimming removed 10 bases from V and 1 base from J; junction bases left unmatched: 21. The CDR3 covers 18 residues.

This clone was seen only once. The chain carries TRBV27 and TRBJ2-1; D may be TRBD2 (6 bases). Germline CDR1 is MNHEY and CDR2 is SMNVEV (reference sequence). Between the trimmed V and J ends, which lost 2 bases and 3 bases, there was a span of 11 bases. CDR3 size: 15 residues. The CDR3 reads CASSLSVADYNEQFF. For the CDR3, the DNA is TGTGCCAGCAGTTTAAGTGTAGCGGACTACAATGAGCAGTTCTTC.

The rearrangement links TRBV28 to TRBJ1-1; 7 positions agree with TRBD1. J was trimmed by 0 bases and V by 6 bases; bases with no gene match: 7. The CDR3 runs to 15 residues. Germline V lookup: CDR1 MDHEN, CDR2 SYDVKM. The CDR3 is CASRLPQGMNTEAFF. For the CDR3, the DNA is TGTGCCAGCAGGCTCCCACAGGGGATGAACACTGAAGCTTTCTTT.

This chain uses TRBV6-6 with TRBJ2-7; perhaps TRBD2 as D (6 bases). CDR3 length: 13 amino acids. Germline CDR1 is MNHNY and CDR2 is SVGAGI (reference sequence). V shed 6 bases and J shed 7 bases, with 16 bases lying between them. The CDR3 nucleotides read TGTGCCAGCAGGCAAGGGACCGCGGGAGAGCAGTACTTC. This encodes CASRQGTAGEQYF.

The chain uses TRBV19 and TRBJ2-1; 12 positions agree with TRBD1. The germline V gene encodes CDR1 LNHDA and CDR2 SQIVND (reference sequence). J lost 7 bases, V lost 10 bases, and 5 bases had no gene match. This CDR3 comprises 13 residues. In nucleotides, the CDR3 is TGTGCCACCCGGGACAGGGGGCCAAATGAGCAGTTCTTC. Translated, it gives CATRDRGPNEQFF.

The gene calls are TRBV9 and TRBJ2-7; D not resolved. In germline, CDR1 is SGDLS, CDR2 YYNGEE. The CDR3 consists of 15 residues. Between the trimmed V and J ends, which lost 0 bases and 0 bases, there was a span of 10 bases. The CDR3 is CASSVELRNSYEQYF. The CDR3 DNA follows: TGTGCCAGCAGCGTAGAATTGAGAAACTCCTACGAGCAGTACTTC. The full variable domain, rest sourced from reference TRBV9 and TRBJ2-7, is DSGVTQTPKHLITATGQRVTLRCSPRSGDLSVYWYQQSLDQGLQFLIQYYNGEERAKGNILERFSAQQFPDLHSELNLSSLELGDSALYFCASSVELRNSYEQYFGPGTRLTVT.

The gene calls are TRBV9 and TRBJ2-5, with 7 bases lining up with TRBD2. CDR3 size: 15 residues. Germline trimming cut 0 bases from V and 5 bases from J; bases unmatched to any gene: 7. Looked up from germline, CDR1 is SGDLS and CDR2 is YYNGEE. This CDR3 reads CASSVGGSPGETQYF. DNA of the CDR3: TGTGCCAGCAGCGTAGGCGGGAGTCCGGGCGAGACCCAGTACTTC.

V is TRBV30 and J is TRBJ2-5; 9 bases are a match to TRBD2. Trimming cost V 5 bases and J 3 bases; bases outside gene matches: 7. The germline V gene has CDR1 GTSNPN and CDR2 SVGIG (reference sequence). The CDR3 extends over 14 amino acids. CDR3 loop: CAWYKTSGEETQYF. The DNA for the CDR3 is TGTGCCTGGTACAAGACTAGCGGAGAAGAGACCCAGTACTTC.

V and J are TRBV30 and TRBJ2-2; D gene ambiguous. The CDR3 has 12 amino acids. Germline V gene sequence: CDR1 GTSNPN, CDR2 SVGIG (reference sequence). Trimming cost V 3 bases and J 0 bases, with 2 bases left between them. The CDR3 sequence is CAWSANTGELFF. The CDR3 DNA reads TGTGCCTGGAGCGCGAACACCGGGGAGCTGTTTTTT.

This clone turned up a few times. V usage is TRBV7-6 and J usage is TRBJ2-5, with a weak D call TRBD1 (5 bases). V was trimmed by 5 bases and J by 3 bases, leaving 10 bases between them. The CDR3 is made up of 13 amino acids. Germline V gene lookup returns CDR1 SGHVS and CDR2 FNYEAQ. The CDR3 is CASSVQAEETQYF. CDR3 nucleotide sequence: TGTGCCAGCAGCGTACAGGCGGAAGAGACCCAGTACTTC.

CDR3 loop: CASSEVGRGTGELFF. The CDR3, as DNA: TGTGCCAGCAGTGAAGTTGGCCGGGGTACCGGGGAGCTGTTTTTT. The chain carries TRBV2 and TRBJ2-2; TRBD2 might be the D (5 bases). Germline CDR1 SNHLY, CDR2 FYNNEI. This CDR3 has 15 residues. The V end lost 1 base, the J end lost 5 bases, and 11 bases lay between the germline ends.

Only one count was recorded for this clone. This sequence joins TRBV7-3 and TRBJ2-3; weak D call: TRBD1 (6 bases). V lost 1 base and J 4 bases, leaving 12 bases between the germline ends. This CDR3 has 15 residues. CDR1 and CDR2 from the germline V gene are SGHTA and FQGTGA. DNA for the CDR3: TGTGCCAGCAGCTTAATAGGGGGAGCCGCAGATACGCAGTATTTT. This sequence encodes CASSLIGGAADTQYF.

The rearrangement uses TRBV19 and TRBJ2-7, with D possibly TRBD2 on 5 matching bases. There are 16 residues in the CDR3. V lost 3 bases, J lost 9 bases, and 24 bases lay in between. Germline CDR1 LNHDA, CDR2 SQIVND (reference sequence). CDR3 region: CASSIGAEDLLLRQYF. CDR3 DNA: TGTGCCAGTAGTATCGGAGCGGAAGACTTACTTCTAAGGCAGTACTTC.

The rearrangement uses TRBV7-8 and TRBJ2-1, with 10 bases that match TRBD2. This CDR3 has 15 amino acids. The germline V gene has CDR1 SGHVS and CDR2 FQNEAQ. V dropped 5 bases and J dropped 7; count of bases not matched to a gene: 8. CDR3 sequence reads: CASSPTSGAGNEQFF. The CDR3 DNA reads TGTGCCAGCAGCCCAACTAGCGGGGCTGGGAATGAGCAGTTCTTC. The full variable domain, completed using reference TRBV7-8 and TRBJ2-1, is GAGVSQSPRYKVAKRGQDVALRCDPISGHVSLFWYQQALGQGPEFLTYFQNEAQLDKSGLPSDRFFAERPEGSVSTLKIQRTQQEDSAVYLCASSPTSGAGNEQFFGPGTRLTVL.

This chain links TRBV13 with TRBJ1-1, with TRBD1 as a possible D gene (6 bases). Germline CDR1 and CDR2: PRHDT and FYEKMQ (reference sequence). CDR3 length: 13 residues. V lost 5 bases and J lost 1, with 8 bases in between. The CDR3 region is CASSVTGNTEAFF. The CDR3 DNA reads TGTGCCAGCAGCGTGACAGGGAACACTGAAGCTTTCTTT.

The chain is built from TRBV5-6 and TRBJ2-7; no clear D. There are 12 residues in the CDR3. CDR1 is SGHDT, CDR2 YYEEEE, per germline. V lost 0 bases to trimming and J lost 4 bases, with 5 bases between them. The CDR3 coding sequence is TGTGCCAGCAGCTTGGTCGGATACGAGCAGTACTTC. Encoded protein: CASSLVGYEQYF.

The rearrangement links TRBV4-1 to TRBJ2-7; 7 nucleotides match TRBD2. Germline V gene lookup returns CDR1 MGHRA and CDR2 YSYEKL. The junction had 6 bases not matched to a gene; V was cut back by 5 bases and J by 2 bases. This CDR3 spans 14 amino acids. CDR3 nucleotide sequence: TGCGCCAGCAGCAAGCGGGATACGGCCTACGAGCAGTACTTC. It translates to CASSKRDTAYEQYF.

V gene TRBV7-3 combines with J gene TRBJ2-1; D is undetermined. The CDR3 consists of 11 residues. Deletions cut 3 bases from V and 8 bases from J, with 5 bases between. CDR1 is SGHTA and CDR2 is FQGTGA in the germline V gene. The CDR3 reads CASSFGHEQFF. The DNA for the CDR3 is TGTGCCAGCAGCTTCGGCCATGAGCAGTTCTTC. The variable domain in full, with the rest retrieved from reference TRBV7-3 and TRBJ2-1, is GAGVSQTPSNKVTEKGKYVELRCDPISGHTALYWYRQSLGQGPEFLIYFQGTGAADDSGLPNDRFFAVRPEGSVSTLKIQRTERGDSAVYLCASSFGHEQFFGPGTRLTVL.